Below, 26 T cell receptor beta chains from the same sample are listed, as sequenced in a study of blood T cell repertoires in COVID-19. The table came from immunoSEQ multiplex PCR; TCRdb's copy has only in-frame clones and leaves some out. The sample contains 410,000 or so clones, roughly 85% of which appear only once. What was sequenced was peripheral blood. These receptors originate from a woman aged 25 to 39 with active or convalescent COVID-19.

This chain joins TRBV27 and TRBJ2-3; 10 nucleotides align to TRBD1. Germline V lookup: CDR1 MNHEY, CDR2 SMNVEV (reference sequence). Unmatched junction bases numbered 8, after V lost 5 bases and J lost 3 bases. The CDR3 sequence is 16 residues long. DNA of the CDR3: TGTGCCAGCAGTCCACGGGACAGGGGACGAACAGATACGCAGTATTTT. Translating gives CASSPRDRGRTDTQYF.

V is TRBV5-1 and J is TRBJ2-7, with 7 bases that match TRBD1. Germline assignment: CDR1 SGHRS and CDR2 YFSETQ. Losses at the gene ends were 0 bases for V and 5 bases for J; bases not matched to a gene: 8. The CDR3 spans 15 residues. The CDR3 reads CASSLGDRGEDEQYF. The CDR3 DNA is TGCGCCAGCAGCTTGGGGGACAGAGGTGAGGACGAGCAGTACTTC. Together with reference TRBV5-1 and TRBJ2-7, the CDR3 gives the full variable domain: KAGVTQTPRYLIKTRGQQVTLSCSPISGHRSVSWYQQTPGQGLQFLFEYFSETQRNKGNFPGRFSGRQFSNSRSEMNVSTLELGDSALYLCASSLGDRGEDEQYFGPGTRLTVT.

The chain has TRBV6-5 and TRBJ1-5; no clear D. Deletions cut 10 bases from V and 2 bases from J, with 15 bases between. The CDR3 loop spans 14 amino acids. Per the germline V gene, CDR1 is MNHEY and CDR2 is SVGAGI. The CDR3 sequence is CATRGGQGNQPQHF. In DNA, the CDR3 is TGTGCCACCAGAGGTGGGCAGGGCAATCAGCCCCAGCATTTT.

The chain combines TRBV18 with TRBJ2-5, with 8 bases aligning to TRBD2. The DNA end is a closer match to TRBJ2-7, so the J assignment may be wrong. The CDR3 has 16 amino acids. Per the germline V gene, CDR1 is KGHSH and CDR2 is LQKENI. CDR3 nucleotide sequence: TGTGCCAGCTCACCACGGAGCGGGGGTCCCACCTACGAGCAGTACTTC. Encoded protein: CASSPRSGGPTYEQYF.

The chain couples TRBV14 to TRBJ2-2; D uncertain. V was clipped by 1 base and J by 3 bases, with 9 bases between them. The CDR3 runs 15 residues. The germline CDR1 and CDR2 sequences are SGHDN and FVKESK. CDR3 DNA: TGTGCCAGCAGCCAAGGACTTAGCCACACCGGGGAGCTGTTTTTT. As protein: CASSQGLSHTGELFF.

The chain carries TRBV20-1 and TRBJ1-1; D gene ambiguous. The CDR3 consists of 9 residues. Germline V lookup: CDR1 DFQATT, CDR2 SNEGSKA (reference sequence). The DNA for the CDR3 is TGCAGCCGGGGAACTGAAGCTTTCTTT. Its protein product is CSRGTEAFF.

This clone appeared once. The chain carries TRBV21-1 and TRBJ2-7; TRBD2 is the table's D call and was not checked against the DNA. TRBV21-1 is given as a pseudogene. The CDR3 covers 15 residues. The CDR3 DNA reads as TGTGCCAGCAGCAAAGTTGGGGGGGGGCCCTACGAGCAGTACTTC. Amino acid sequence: CASSKVGGGPYEQYF.

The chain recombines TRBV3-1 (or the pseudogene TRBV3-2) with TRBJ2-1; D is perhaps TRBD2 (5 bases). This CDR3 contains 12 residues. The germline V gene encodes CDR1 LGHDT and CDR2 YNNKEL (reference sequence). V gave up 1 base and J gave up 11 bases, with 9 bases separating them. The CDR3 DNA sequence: TGTGCCAGCAGCCAAGGACTACTCCAGCAGTTCTTC. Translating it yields CASSQGLLQQFF.

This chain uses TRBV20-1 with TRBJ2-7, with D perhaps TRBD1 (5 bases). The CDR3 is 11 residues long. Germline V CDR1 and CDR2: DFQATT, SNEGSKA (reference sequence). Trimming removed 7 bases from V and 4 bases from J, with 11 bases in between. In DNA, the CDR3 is TGCAGTGTCGCAGGGCCGTACGAGCAGTACTTC. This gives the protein CSVAGPYEQYF.

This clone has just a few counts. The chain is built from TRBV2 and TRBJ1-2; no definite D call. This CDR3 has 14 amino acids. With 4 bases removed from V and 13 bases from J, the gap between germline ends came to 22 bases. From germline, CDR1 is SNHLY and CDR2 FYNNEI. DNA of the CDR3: TGTGCCAGCAGTGCTACGGGGATGGCGGGTTTTGGCACCTTC. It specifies CASSATGMAGFGTF.

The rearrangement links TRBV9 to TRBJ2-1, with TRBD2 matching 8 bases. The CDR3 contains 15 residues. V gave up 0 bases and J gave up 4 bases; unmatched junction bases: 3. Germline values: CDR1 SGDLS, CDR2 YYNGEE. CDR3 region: CASSVELAEYNEQFF. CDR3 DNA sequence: TGTGCCAGCAGCGTAGAACTAGCGGAGTACAATGAGCAGTTCTTC.

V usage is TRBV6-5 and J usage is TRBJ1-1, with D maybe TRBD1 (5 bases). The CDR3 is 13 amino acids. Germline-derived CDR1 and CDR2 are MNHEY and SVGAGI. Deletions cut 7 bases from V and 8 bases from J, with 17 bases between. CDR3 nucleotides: TGTGCCAGCACCACCGTCCAGGGAATCGAAGCTTTCTTT. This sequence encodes CASTTVQGIEAFF.

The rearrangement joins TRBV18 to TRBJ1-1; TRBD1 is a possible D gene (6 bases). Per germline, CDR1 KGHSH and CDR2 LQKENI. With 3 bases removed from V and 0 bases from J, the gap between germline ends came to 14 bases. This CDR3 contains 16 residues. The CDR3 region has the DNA TGTGCCAGCTCACCCAGACAGGTTGAGATGAACACTGAAGCTTTCTTT. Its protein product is CASSPRQVEMNTEAFF.

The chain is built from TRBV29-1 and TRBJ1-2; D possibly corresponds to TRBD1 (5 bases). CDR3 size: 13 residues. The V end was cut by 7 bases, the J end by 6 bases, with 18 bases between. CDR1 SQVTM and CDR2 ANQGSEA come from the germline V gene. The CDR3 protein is CSGKEGPGDGYTF. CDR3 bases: TGCAGCGGAAAGGAGGGGCCCGGCGATGGCTACACCTTC. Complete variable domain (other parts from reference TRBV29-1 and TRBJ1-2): SAVISQKPSRDICQRGTSLTIQCQVDSQVTMMFWYRQQPGQSLTLIATANQGSEATYESGFVIDKFPISRPNLTFSTLTVSNMSPEDSSIYLCSGKEGPGDGYTFGSGTRLTVV.

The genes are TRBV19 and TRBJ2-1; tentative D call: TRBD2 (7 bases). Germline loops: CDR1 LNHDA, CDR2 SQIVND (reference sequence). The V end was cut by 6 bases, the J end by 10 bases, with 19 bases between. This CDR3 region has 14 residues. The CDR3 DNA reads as TGTGCCAGTAGGGAGAGGGGGGGCTCCGAAGAGCAGTTCTTC. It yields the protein CASRERGGSEEQFF.

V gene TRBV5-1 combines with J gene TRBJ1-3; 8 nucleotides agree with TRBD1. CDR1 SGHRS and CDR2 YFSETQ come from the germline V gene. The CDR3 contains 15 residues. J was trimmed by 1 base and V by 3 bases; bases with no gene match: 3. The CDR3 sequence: CASSSTGGSGNTIYF. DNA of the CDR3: TGCGCCAGCAGCTCCACAGGGGGTTCTGGAAACACCATATATTTT.

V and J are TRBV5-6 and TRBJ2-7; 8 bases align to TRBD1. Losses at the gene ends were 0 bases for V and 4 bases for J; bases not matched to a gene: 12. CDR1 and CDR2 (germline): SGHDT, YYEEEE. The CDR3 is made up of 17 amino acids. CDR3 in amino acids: CASSLAESRTGKYEQYF. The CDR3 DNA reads TGTGCCAGCAGCTTGGCCGAATCCCGGACAGGGAAATACGAGCAGTACTTC.

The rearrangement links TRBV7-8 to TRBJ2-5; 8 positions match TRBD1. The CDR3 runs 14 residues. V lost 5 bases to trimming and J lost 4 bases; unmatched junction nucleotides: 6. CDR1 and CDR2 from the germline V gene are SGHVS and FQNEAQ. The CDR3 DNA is TGTGCCAGCAGCACAGGGGGGCCCCCAGAGACCCAGTACTTC. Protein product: CASSTGGPPETQYF.

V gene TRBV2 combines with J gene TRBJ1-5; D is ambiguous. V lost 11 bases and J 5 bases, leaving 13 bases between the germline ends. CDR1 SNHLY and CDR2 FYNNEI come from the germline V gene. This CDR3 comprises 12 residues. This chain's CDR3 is CAGSPGDQPQHF. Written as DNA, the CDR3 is TGTGCCGGATCCCCGGGTGATCAGCCCCAGCATTTT.

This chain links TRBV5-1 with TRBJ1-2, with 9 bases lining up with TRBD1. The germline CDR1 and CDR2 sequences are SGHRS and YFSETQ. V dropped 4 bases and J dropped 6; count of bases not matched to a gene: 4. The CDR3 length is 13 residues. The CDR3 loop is CASSPRDRDGYTF. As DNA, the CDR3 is TGCGCCAGCAGCCCCCGGGACAGGGATGGCTACACCTTC.

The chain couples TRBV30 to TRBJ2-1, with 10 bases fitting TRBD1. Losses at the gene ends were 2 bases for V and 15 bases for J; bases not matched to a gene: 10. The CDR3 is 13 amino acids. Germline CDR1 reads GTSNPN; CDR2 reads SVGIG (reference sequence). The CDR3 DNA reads TGTGCCTGGAGTCCTCTCCGACAGGGGGCCGGGTTCTTC. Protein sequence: CAWSPLRQGAGFF. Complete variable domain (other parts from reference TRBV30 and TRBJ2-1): SQTIHQWPATLVQPVGSPLSLECTVEGTSNPNLYWYRQAAGRGLQLLFYSVGIGQISSEVPQNLSASRPQDRQFILSSKKLLLSDSGFYLCAWSPLRQGAGFFGPGTRLTVL.

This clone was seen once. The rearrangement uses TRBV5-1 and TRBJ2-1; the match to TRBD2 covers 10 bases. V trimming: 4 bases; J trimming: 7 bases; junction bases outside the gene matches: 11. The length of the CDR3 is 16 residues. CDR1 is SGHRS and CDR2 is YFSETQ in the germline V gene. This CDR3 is CASSPRVAGGFNEQFF. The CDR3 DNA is TGCGCCAGCAGCCCCCGGGTAGCGGGGGGATTTAATGAGCAGTTCTTC.

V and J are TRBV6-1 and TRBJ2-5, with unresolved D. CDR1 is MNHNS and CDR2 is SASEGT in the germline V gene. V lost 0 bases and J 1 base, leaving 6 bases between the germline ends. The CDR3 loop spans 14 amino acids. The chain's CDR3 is CASSEAQSQETQYF. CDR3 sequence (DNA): TGTGCCAGCAGTGAAGCGCAGTCCCAAGAGACCCAGTACTTC.

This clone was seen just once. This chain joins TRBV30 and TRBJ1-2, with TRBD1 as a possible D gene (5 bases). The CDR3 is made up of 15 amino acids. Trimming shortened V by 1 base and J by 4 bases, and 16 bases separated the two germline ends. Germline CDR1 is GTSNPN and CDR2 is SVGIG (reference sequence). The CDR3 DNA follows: TGTGCCTGGAGTGCGGGGGAGGGAGGGAGCTATGGCTACACCTTC. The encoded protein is CAWSAGEGGSYGYTF.

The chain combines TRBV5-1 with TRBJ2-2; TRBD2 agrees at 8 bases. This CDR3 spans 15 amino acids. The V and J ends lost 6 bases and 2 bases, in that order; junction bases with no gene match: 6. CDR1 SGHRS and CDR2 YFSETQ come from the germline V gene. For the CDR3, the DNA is TGCGCCAGCACCAGCGGGGGCGTAAACACCGGGGAGCTGTTTTTT. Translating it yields CASTSGGVNTGELFF.

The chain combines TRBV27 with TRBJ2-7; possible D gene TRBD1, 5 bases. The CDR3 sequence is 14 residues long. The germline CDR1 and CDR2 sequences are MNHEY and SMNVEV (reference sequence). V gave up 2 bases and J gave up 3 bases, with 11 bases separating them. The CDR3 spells CASSLQGPDYEQYF. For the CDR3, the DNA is TGTGCCAGCAGTTTACAGGGTCCCGACTACGAGCAGTACTTC.